A selection of T cell receptor beta chains follows, all from one sample in a study of T cell changes during pregnancy in multiple sclerosis. The table came from immunoSEQ multiplex PCR; TCRdb's copy has only in-frame clones and leaves some out. The data show about 28,000 clones, 89% seen once. Specimen: CD4+ T cells from peripheral blood mononuclear cells, collected in the second trimester of pregnancy. These receptors were obtained from a female donor with multiple sclerosis, enrolled in a pregnancy study. Each CDR3 is given with its conserved first and last residue. Each record gives: V gene, D gene, J gene, clone size, CDR3 DNA, CDR3 protein. A D gene is named only where the DNA matches it firmly. Only part of the rows carry a size: once, few, many, or a class if the clone is expanded.

V: TRBV5-1; D: TRBD1; J: TRBJ2-7; size: few; DNA: TGCGCCAGCAGCTTCGGACAGGCCCCTGACGAGCAGTACTTC; CDR3: CASSFGQAPDEQYF
V: TRBV7-2; D: TRBD2; J: TRBJ2-3; size: -; DNA: TGTGCCAGCAAACGGACTAGCGAACGCACAGATACGCAGTATTTT; CDR3: CASKRTSERTDTQYF
V: TRBV29-1; D: -; J: TRBJ1-1; size: -; DNA: TGCAGCGTTGGGGGCAGGCCTATGAACACTGAAGCTTTCTTT; CDR3: CSVGGRPMNTEAFF
V: TRBV2; D: TRBD1; J: TRBJ2-5; size: -; DNA: TGTGCCAGCAGTTTGGACAGGGAAGAGACCCAGTACTTC; CDR3: CASSLDREETQYF
V: TRBV2; D: -; J: TRBJ2-5; size: once; DNA: TGTGCCAGCAGTGCAGGGAGGGAGACCCAGTACTTC; CDR3: CASSAGRETQYF
V: TRBV2; D: TRBD2; J: TRBJ2-1; size: -; DNA: TGTGCCAGCAGTGAAGTTGGGAGTAGTCTAGCGGCTAATGAGCAGTTCTTC; CDR3: CASSEVGSSLAANEQFF
V: TRBV2; D: -; J: TRBJ1-6; size: once; DNA: TGTGCCAGCAGTGAGGGCAGGGGAAATTCACCCCTCCACTTT; CDR3: CASSEGRGNSPLHF
V: TRBV6-5; D: TRBD1; J: TRBJ1-1; size: few; DNA: TGTGCCAGCAGGCCGGGACAGGGAAGGACTGAAGCTTTCTTT; CDR3: CASRPGQGRTEAFF
V: TRBV5-4; D: TRBD2; J: TRBJ2-5; size: -; DNA: TGTGCCAGCAGCGATCTAGCGGGGATGCAAGAGACCCAGTACTTC; CDR3: CASSDLAGMQETQYF
V: TRBV5-4; D: TRBD1; J: TRBJ2-7; size: -; DNA: TGTGCCAGCAGCTTCCGACAGGGGACAGGTTACGAGCAGTACTTC; CDR3: CASSFRQGTGYEQYF
V: TRBV7-9; D: -; J: TRBJ1-4; size: -; DNA: TGTGCCAGCAGCTTGCCTCTGGTCGCGGCTAATGAAAAACTGTTTTTT; CDR3: CASSLPLVAANEKLFF
V: TRBV4-3; D: -; J: TRBJ2-1; size: once; DNA: TGCGCCAGCAGCCCTAGGTTGACGGGGGTTTACAATGAGCAGTTCTTC; CDR3: CASSPRLTGVYNEQFF
V: TRBV19; D: -; J: TRBJ1-1; size: once; DNA: TGTGCCAGTAGTCGGGGGGGGAGTAAGGGTGAAGCTTTCTTT; CDR3: CASSRGGSKGEAFF
V: TRBV6-1; D: -; J: TRBJ1-1; size: -; DNA: TGTGCCAGCCTTGCTACTTACAGGAACACTGAAGCTTTCTTT; CDR3: CASLATYRNTEAFF
V: TRBV13; D: TRBD1; J: TRBJ1-1; size: -; DNA: TGTGCCAGCAGCCAGCCGGGACAGAGAGAAGCTTTCTTT; CDR3: CASSQPGQREAFF
V: TRBV10-1; D: -; J: TRBJ2-2; size: -; DNA: TGCGCCAGCGCGGCCTCGAACACCGGGGAGCTGTTTTTT; CDR3: CASAASNTGELFF
V: TRBV4-3; D: -; J: TRBJ1-4; size: -; DNA: TGCGCCAGCAGCCAAGAAGTAGGGGCAACTAATGAAAAACTGTTTTTT; CDR3: CASSQEVGATNEKLFF
V: TRBV6-5; D: TRBD1; J: TRBJ1-5; size: -; DNA: TGTGCCTTAGGACAGGCACCAAATCAGCCCCAGCATTTT; CDR3: CALGQAPNQPQHF
V: TRBV15; D: TRBD1; J: TRBJ2-6; size: -; DNA: TGTGCCACCAGCAGAGATAGGCTTGGGGGACAGGGGTTCCCTGGGGCCAACGTCCTGACTTTC; CDR3: CATSRDRLGGQGFPGANVLTF
V: TRBV7-2; D: -; J: TRBJ2-5; size: -; DNA: TGTGCCAGCAGCTTTATGTGGGGGCCCCCCGAAGAGACCCAGTACTTC; CDR3: CASSFMWGPPEETQYF
V: TRBV5-1; D: -; J: TRBJ1-1; size: -; DNA: TGCGCCAGCAGCTTGGGACATGGGCTGGGGGCGAATGATGAAGCTTTCTTT; CDR3: CASSLGHGLGANDEAFF
V: TRBV7-3; D: -; J: TRBJ1-1; size: -; DNA: TGTGCCAGCAGCGTCTACGGGGGGAGCACTGAAGCTTTCTTT; CDR3: CASSVYGGSTEAFF
V: TRBV2; D: -; J: TRBJ2-7; size: -; DNA: TGTGCCAGCAGTGAACCAGGCATTTTGGACGAGCAGTACTTC; CDR3: CASSEPGILDEQYF
V: TRBV6-1; D: TRBD2; J: TRBJ2-1; size: -; DNA: TGTGCCAGCAGTGGGATCGCGGGGGGGCCCCGGGGCTCCTACAATGAGCAGTTCTTC; CDR3: CASSGIAGGPRGSYNEQFF
V: TRBV15; D: -; J: TRBJ1-5; size: -; DNA: TGTGCCACCAGCACCCTCGGGAGGGGGAATCAGCCCCAGCATTTT; CDR3: CATSTLGRGNQPQHF